What follows are 28 T cell receptor beta chains derived from one specimen sequenced in a study of response to subunit inactivated influenza vaccine. Each CDR3 protein gets one entry after TCRdb re-called the RT-PCR reads with MiXCR. The sample carries roughly 160,000 distinct CDR3 sequences, approximately 12% recorded once. Sequenced material: CD8+ T cells sorted from PBMCs, taken around 25 months after vaccination. These receptor sequences come from a man between 50 and 69 years old who received an inactivated influenza vaccine.

There are many counts of this clonotype. J is TRBJ2-2 and V is TRBV14; D is uncertain. The CDR3 totals 14 residues. Trimming left V 4 bases short and J 1 base short, with 7 bases between. Germline V gives CDR1 SGHDN, CDR2 FVKESK. The CDR3 protein is CASSPWVNTGELFF. CDR3 DNA sequence: TGTGCCAGCAGCCCATGGGTGAACACCGGGGAGCTGTTTTTT.

This clonotype has ten or more counts. The V call is TRBV9, the J call TRBJ2-4, with TRBD1 matching 9 bases. After removal of 4 bases from V and 5 bases from J, the junction contained 4 bases not matched to a gene. Germline V lookup: CDR1 SGDLS, CDR2 YYNGEE. This CDR3 is 14 amino acids long. CDR3 in amino acids: CASSPGQGENIQYF. For the CDR3, the DNA is TGTGCCAGCAGCCCGGGACAGGGTGAAAACATTCAGTACTTC.

This clonotype was seen repeatedly, ten times or more. V gene TRBV7-9 combines with J gene TRBJ2-1; D is unresolved. The V end was cut by 1 base, the J end by 10 bases, with 11 bases between. This CDR3 has 13 residues. Per germline, CDR1 SEHNR and CDR2 FQNEAQ (reference sequence). The CDR3 DNA is TGTGCCAGCAGCTTAGTGACTCCCTTGGAGCAGTTCTTC. This gives the protein CASSLVTPLEQFF.

This chain uses TRBV5-1 with TRBJ2-5; D is perhaps TRBD1 (6 bases). The CDR3 consists of 15 residues. Trimming shortened V by 4 bases and J by 5 bases, and 18 bases separated the two germline ends. CDR1 and CDR2 from the germline V gene are SGHRS and YFSETQ. DNA of the CDR3: TGCGCCAGCAGCCGGCAGGGGCTATTTATCGAGACCCAGTACTTC. It specifies CASSRQGLFIETQYF.

J is TRBJ2-7 and V is TRBV27; possible D gene TRBD2, 6 bases. The CDR3 has 15 residues. Trimming shortened V by 5 bases and J by 5 bases, and 19 bases separated the two germline ends. Germline V lookup: CDR1 MNHEY, CDR2 SMNVEV (reference sequence). The CDR3 reads CASSPTGQGGDEQYF. For the CDR3, the DNA is TGTGCCAGCAGTCCCACCGGCCAGGGAGGAGACGAGCAGTACTTC.

This clonotype was seen only a few times. The chain joins TRBV6-6 to TRBJ2-7, with 7 bases matching TRBD1. The V gene end was trimmed by 8 bases and the J gene end by 2 bases; junction bases not matched to a gene: 3. The germline CDR1 and CDR2 sequences are MNHNY and SVGAGI (reference sequence). The CDR3 totals 12 residues. The CDR3 nucleotides are TGTGCCAGCGAAGACAGGGCCTACGAGCAGTACTTC. This sequence encodes CASEDRAYEQYF.

This clonotype was observed at least ten times. The chain joins TRBV7-8 to TRBJ2-1; tentatively, D is TRBD1 (6 bases). The CDR3 is 15 amino acids. V was pared by 1 base and J by 1 base, with 8 bases between. Germline CDR1 reads SGHVS; CDR2 reads FQNEAQ. CDR3 nucleotides: TGTGCCAGCAGCTTAGTCAGGGGTTCCTACAATGAGCAGTTCTTC. Amino acid sequence: CASSLVRGSYNEQFF.

This clonotype was recorded a few times. The chain combines TRBV4-3 with TRBJ2-1; no clear D. Germline V gene sequence: CDR1 LGHNA, CDR2 YSLEER. The CDR3 covers 17 residues. V lost 5 bases, J lost 4 bases, and 21 bases lay in between. This CDR3 is CASSETWNTLGYNEQFF. For the CDR3, the DNA is TGCGCCAGCAGCGAGACGTGGAATACCCTGGGATACAATGAGCAGTTCTTC.

This clonotype was counted a few times. DNA of the CDR3: TGTGCCAGCAGCTTAGGAGGGTATTCCCATGGCTACACCTTC. Protein product: CASSLGGYSHGYTF. This chain links TRBV7-9 with TRBJ1-2; D uncertain. The germline V and J ends were trimmed by 1 base and 6 bases, with 12 bases remaining between them. The CDR3 is made up of 14 amino acids. The germline CDR1 and CDR2 sequences are SEHNR and FQNEAQ (reference sequence).

This clonotype was counted only a few times. The genes are TRBV2 and TRBJ2-7; TRBD1 or TRBD2 may be the D gene (5 bases each). CDR1 is SNHLY, CDR2 FYNNEI, per germline. The CDR3 totals 15 residues. Trimming shortened V by 0 bases and J by 1 base, and 10 bases separated the two germline ends. CDR3 coding DNA: TGTGCCAGCAGTGAAGCGAGGGGCCTATCCTACGAGCAGTACTTC. Protein: CASSEARGLSYEQYF.

A few counts support this clonotype. V usage is TRBV4-3 and J usage is TRBJ1-3; D is ambiguous. Germline V CDR1 and CDR2: LGHNA, YSLEER. This CDR3 has 14 residues. Between the trimmed V and J ends, which lost 1 base and 2 bases, there was a span of 6 bases. The CDR3 nucleotides read TGCGCCAGCAGCCAAGTAGGGACTGGAAACACCATATATTTT. Its translation is CASSQVGTGNTIYF.

This clonotype was detected only a few times. This chain connects TRBV7-9 to TRBJ2-1; tentatively, D is TRBD2 (6 bases). Germline CDR1 and CDR2: SEHNR and FQNEAQ (reference sequence). The CDR3 is 16 residues long. The V and J ends lost 5 bases and 7 bases respectively, with 21 bases between them. The CDR3 DNA is TGTGCCAGCAGCCCCCTAACGGGGGTAAAGGTGAATGAGCAGTTCTTC. It is translated as CASSPLTGVKVNEQFF.

V gene TRBV9 combines with J gene TRBJ2-1; D is undetermined. This CDR3 comprises 13 residues. Germline CDR1 SGDLS, CDR2 YYNGEE. Trimming stripped 5 bases from V and 5 bases from J, with 11 bases between. CDR3 amino acids: CASRGVSNNEQFF. CDR3 nucleotides: TGTGCCAGCAGGGGTGTGTCGAACAATGAGCAGTTCTTC.

In this sample, this clonotype turned up many times. V usage is TRBV6-6 and J usage is TRBJ2-3; D unresolved. The germline CDR1 and CDR2 sequences are MNHNY and SVGAGI (reference sequence). This CDR3 contains 13 residues. V shed 7 bases and J shed 5 bases, with 13 bases lying between them. CDR3 loop: CASTHSRIDTQYF. The CDR3 bases are TGTGCCAGCACCCACTCCCGTATAGATACGCAGTATTTT.

This clonotype has a handful of counts. CDR3 DNA sequence: TGCAGTGCTAGAGAGATTGGAGATACGCAGTATTTT. It encodes CSAREIGDTQYF. The V call is TRBV20-1, the J call TRBJ2-3, with D hard to call. Trimming took 0 bases from V and 5 from J, leaving 6 bases between them. There are 12 residues in the CDR3. Per the germline V gene, CDR1 is DFQATT and CDR2 is SNEGSKA (reference sequence).

This clonotype was picked up a small number of times. For the CDR3, the DNA is TGTGCCAGCACCTGGGGGCCAATCGCCCTACCGGGCACCGGGGAGCTGTTTTTT. Translation gives CASTWGPIALPGTGELFF. The chain links TRBV12-3 or TRBV12-4 to TRBJ2-2; possible D gene TRBD1, 6 bases. CDR3 length: 18 residues. Trimming cost V 7 bases and J 4 bases, with 25 bases left between them.

This clonotype was detected a few times. J is TRBJ2-5 and V is TRBV25-1; TRBD2 matches 11 bases. The length of the CDR3 is 16 residues. Germline-derived CDR1 and CDR2 are MGHDK and SYGVNS. V was clipped by 2 bases and J by 0 bases; unmatched bases: 2. The CDR3 is CASSELGLADQETQYF. CDR3 coding DNA: TGTGCCAGCAGTGAACTGGGACTAGCGGACCAAGAGACCCAGTACTTC.

Concerning this clonotype itself: This CDR3 fails to terminate in the conserved phenylalanine or tryptophan, so it likely reflects a read error. The chain carries TRBV28 and TRBJ2-7; D is possibly TRBD2 (6 bases). The V gene's germline CDR1 is MDHEN and CDR2 SYDVKM. The CDR3 length is 13 residues. V lost 5 bases, J lost 6 bases, and 14 bases lay in between. CDR3 in amino acids: CASSREGLREQYY. For the CDR3, the DNA is TGTGCCAGCAGTCGAGAGGGACTCCGCGAGCAGTACTAC.

This clonotype has at least ten counts. V usage is TRBV6-2 or TRBV6-3 and J usage is TRBJ2-2; 10 nucleotides match TRBD1. This CDR3 is 16 amino acids long. V lost 6 bases, J lost 7 bases, and 11 bases stayed unmatched. Germline values: CDR1 MNHEY, CDR2 SVGEGT. CDR3 in DNA: TGTGCCAGCAGGAACCAAAGACAGGGGGCTTTCGGGGAGCTGTTTTTT. Translating it yields CASRNQRQGAFGELFF.

The chain joins TRBV25-1 to TRBJ2-6, with a weak D call TRBD2 (5 bases). The CDR3 totals 15 residues. Germline V lookup: CDR1 MGHDK, CDR2 SYGVNS. V was pared by 5 bases and J by 2 bases, with 10 bases between. The CDR3 region is CASSQVRAGANVLTF. CDR3 coding DNA: TGTGCCAGCAGTCAGGTGAGGGCTGGGGCCAACGTCCTGACTTTC.

This clonotype was detected a few times. The chain links TRBV28 to TRBJ1-5; no clear D gene. The V gene lost 5 bases and the J gene lost 11 bases, with 22 bases spanning the gap. The germline V gene has CDR1 MDHEN and CDR2 SYDVKM. This CDR3 is built from 15 residues. CDR3 sequence reads: CASSPAGGIGRAQHF. The CDR3 nucleotides read TGTGCCAGCAGTCCCGCCGGCGGGATCGGTAGGGCCCAGCATTTT.

V gene TRBV18 combines with J gene TRBJ2-5; TRBD2 matches at 11 bases. CDR1 is KGHSH and CDR2 is LQKENI in the germline V gene. Germline trimming cut 4 bases from V and 3 bases from J; bases unmatched to any gene: 7. The CDR3 is made up of 16 amino acids. CDR3 DNA: TGTGCCAGCTCACACACGAGGGGACTAGCGGAAGAGACCCAGTACTTC. Amino acid sequence: CASSHTRGLAEETQYF.

This clonotype was recorded a few times. V gene TRBV7-2 combines with J gene TRBJ2-7, with a tentative D call TRBD1 (5 bases). The CDR3 runs to 14 residues. Germline V gives CDR1 SGHTA, CDR2 FQGNSA. V was trimmed by 5 bases and J by 5 bases, leaving 16 bases between them. The CDR3 loop reads CASSPLSGRDEQYF. CDR3 DNA sequence: TGTGCCAGCAGCCCCTTATCGGGCAGGGACGAGCAGTACTTC.

The chain combines TRBV9 with TRBJ1-1; possibly TRBD1 for D (6 bases). With 2 bases removed from V and 1 base from J, the gap between germline ends came to 9 bases. Germline CDR1 reads SGDLS; CDR2 reads YYNGEE. CDR3 length: 14 amino acids. CDR3 residues: CASSVGHSNTEAFF. The CDR3 DNA sequence: TGTGCCAGCAGCGTGGGACATTCGAACACTGAAGCTTTCTTT. The variable domain in full, completed from reference TRBV9 and TRBJ1-1, reads DSGVTQTPKHLITATGQRVTLRCSPRSGDLSVYWYQQSLDQGLQFLIQYYNGEERAKGNILERFSAQQFPDLHSELNLSSLELGDSALYFCASSVGHSNTEAFFGQGTRLTVV.

At least ten counts were recorded for this clonotype. The chain employs TRBV4-1 and TRBJ2-7; 7 nucleotides align to TRBD2. The CDR3 spans 14 residues. CDR1 is MGHRA and CDR2 is YSYEKL in the germline V gene. The J segment lost 4 bases and the V segment lost 2 bases, leaving 5 bases of the junction unmatched. The DNA for the CDR3 is TGCGCCAGCAGCCAATCCGGGACTACTTACGAGCAGTACTTC. This sequence encodes CASSQSGTTYEQYF.

The chain combines TRBV4-3 with TRBJ2-2; unclear D gene. The germline gives CDR1 LGHNA, CDR2 YSLEER. The length of the CDR3 is 16 residues. Deletions cut 1 base from V and 0 bases from J, with 9 bases between. The CDR3 sequence: CASSQGAAANTGELFF. CDR3 coding DNA: TGCGCCAGCAGCCAAGGTGCAGCCGCGAACACCGGGGAGCTGTTTTTT.

The genes are TRBV21-1 and TRBJ2-7. TRBV21-1 is a pseudogene segment. The CDR3 totals 12 residues. CDR3 loop: CASSKATYEQYF. CDR3 coding DNA: TGTGCCAGCAGCAAAGCGACCTACGAGCAGTACTTC.

This sequence joins TRBV7-9 and TRBJ2-3, with TRBD2 matching over 9 bases. Germline CDR1 SEHNR, CDR2 FQNEAQ (reference sequence). This CDR3 has 13 residues. V lost 8 bases, J lost 5 bases, and 5 bases stayed unmatched. In DNA form, the CDR3 reads TGTGCCAGCTTTCTAGCGGGGAAAGATACGCAGTATTTT. Protein product: CASFLAGKDTQYF.